One sample yielded the 19 T cell receptor beta chains listed below, sequenced in a study of PD-1 blockade in classical Hodgkin lymphoma. The time point denotes: cycle 4 day 1 (C4D1), after five to seven weeks of nivolumab. In every patient, relapse followed autologous stem cell transplantation, while exposure to brentuximab vedotin differed. The protocol was immunoSEQ multiplex PCR, while the TCRdb copy is restricted to in-frame clones and leaves out a portion. This sample has 100,000 or so clones, with about nine tenths found just once. This sample comprised peripheral blood mononuclear cells (PBMCs), obtained before the fourth cycle of nivolumab. These receptors came from a human donor with classical Hodgkin lymphoma.

This sequence joins TRBV4-1 and TRBJ2-5, with a weak D call TRBD2 (6 bases). Germline values: CDR1 MGHRA, CDR2 YSYEKL. Between the trimmed V and J ends, which lost 0 bases and 2 bases, there was a span of 10 bases. This CDR3 is built from 15 residues. CDR3 protein: CASSQDAGRQETQYF. CDR3 coding DNA: TGCGCCAGCAGCCAAGACGCGGGACGGCAAGAGACCCAGTACTTC.

V gene TRBV6-6 combines with J gene TRBJ2-6; D is possibly TRBD1 (6 bases). V was clipped by 6 bases and J by 1 base, with 13 bases between them. The CDR3 length is 16 residues. Germline V gene lookup returns CDR1 MNHNY and CDR2 SVGAGI (reference sequence). CDR3 in DNA: TGTGCCAGCAGCCTCCAGGGGTCGTCTGGGGCCAACGTCCTGACTTTC. It codes for CASSLQGSSGANVLTF.

This clone was counted a single time. The chain joins TRBV28 to TRBJ2-1; 12 bases map to TRBD2. Germline V CDR1 and CDR2: MDHEN, SYDVKM. Trimming at V came to 4 bases and at J to 5 bases, leaving 9 bases not matched to a gene. CDR3 length: 17 residues. CDR3 coding DNA: TGTGCCAGCAGTTCTAGCGGGAGGGCCCCTAAGAACAATGAGCAGTTCTTC. This translates into CASSSSGRAPKNNEQFF.

The rearrangement joins TRBV18 to TRBJ2-1; 7 nucleotides agree with TRBD1. Germline V gene lookup returns CDR1 KGHSH and CDR2 LQKENI. The CDR3 runs to 12 residues. The ends lost 3 bases at V and 7 bases at J; junction bases unmatched: 0. CDR3 amino acids: CASSPTGNEQFF. In DNA, the CDR3 is TGTGCCAGCTCACCGACAGGGAATGAGCAGTTCTTC.

The genes are TRBV7-9 and TRBJ2-1; maybe TRBD2 (6 bases). CDR3 length equals 19 residues. Trimming removed 4 bases at V and 5 bases at J, with 27 bases between. Germline CDR1 is SEHNR and CDR2 is FQNEAQ (reference sequence). CDR3 sequence (DNA): TGTGCCAGCAGCTCACCCTCCGAACCGGGACTCTTACCAGACAATGAGCAGTTCTTC. It encodes CASSSPSEPGLLPDNEQFF.

This chain joins TRBV10-2 and TRBJ2-3; D unclear. This CDR3 comprises 13 residues. Germline values: CDR1 WSHSY, CDR2 SAAADI. Trimming shortened V by 3 bases and J by 6 bases, and 10 bases separated the two germline ends. The CDR3: CASSDPQSDTQYF. The CDR3 DNA is TGCGCCAGCAGTGATCCACAATCGGATACGCAGTATTTT.

V is TRBV6-1 and J is TRBJ2-1; TRBD2 matches 10 bases. Trimming took 9 bases from V and 5 from J; bases not matched to a gene: 4. Germline lookup yields CDR1 MNHNS and CDR2 SASEGT. CDR3 length equals 13 residues. This CDR3 reads CASSSGRNNEQFF. CDR3 bases: TGTGCCAGTAGTAGCGGGAGGAACAATGAGCAGTTCTTC.

This chain uses TRBV30 with TRBJ2-3, with a weak D call TRBD1 (6 bases). The CDR3 is made up of 14 amino acids. CDR1 GTSNPN and CDR2 SVGIG come from the germline V gene (reference sequence). The V end was cut by 1 base, the J end by 4 bases, with 12 bases between. Here the CDR3 reads CAWSEVQGPDTQYF. CDR3 bases: TGTGCCTGGAGTGAGGTGCAGGGGCCAGATACGCAGTATTTT.

This sequence joins TRBV30 and TRBJ2-4; D is undetermined. CDR3 size: 13 residues. Germline assignment: CDR1 GTSNPN and CDR2 SVGIG (reference sequence). Trimming cost V 1 base and J 1 base, with 5 bases left between them. CDR3 nucleotides: TGTGCCTGGAGTGCACTGGCCAAAAACATTCAGTACTTC. Protein: CAWSALAKNIQYF.

The rearrangement joins TRBV2 to TRBJ2-5; 8 nucleotides agree with TRBD2. J lost 5 bases, V lost 11 bases, and 10 bases had no gene match. Germline values: CDR1 SNHLY, CDR2 FYNNEI. The CDR3 runs 13 residues. CDR3 loop: CAEGGLAGETQYF. CDR3 in DNA: TGTGCCGAGGGAGGTCTAGCGGGCGAGACCCAGTACTTC. Drawing the rest from reference TRBV2 and TRBJ2-5, the complete variable domain is EPEVTQTPSHQVTQMGQEVILRCVPISNHLYFYWYRQILGQKVEFLVSFYNNEISEKSEIFDDQFSVERPDGSNFTLKIRSTKLEDSAMYFCAEGGLAGETQYFGPGTRLLVL.

This clone has more than one count but fewer than ten. The chain employs TRBV9 and TRBJ1-5; a possible D gene is TRBD1 (5 bases). The germline V gene has CDR1 SGDLS and CDR2 YYNGEE. The length of the CDR3 is 15 residues. The ends were cut back, 6 bases at V and 6 bases at J, with 19 bases in the middle. The DNA for the CDR3 is TGTGCCAGCACCTTAGATTTCCGGGGCGGTCAGCCCCAGCATTTT. Its translation: CASTLDFRGGQPQHF.

The count of this clone is one. The chain is built from TRBV19 and TRBJ1-2; 7 bases align to TRBD1. From germline, CDR1 is LNHDA and CDR2 SQIVND (reference sequence). V lost 4 bases to trimming and J lost 4 bases; unmatched junction nucleotides: 6. The length of the CDR3 is 14 residues. CDR3 region: CASSRRDSPYGYTF. In DNA form, the CDR3 reads TGTGCCAGTAGTAGGCGGGACAGCCCCTATGGCTACACCTTC.

The chain couples TRBV5-6 to TRBJ2-3; D is possibly TRBD1 (5 bases). The CDR3 is 17 residues long. Germline loops: CDR1 SGHDT, CDR2 YYEEEE. Trimming cost V 3 bases and J 6 bases, with 23 bases left between them. The CDR3 bases are TGTGCCAGCAGCTCAACTCGACAGTTCAGTAGTCGGGATACGCAGTATTTT. This sequence encodes CASSSTRQFSSRDTQYF. Based on the CDR3 plus reference TRBV5-6 and TRBJ2-3, the full variable domain is DAGVTQSPTHLIKTRGQQVTLRCSPKSGHDTVSWYQQALGQGPQFIFQYYEEEERQRGNFPDRFSGHQFPNYSSELNVNALLLGDSALYLCASSSTRQFSSRDTQYFGPGTRLTVL.

V and J are TRBV27 and TRBJ2-2, with 7 positions matching TRBD2. Germline V gene lookup returns CDR1 MNHEY and CDR2 SMNVEV (reference sequence). With 6 bases clipped from V and 6 bases from J, the junction kept 4 bases outside the gene matches. The CDR3 runs to 13 residues. CDR3 loop: CASSHRGAGELFF. The CDR3 nucleotides read TGTGCCAGCAGCCATCGGGGGGCCGGGGAGCTGTTTTTT.

This chain links TRBV5-4 with TRBJ2-1, with 8 bases that match TRBD2. There are 17 residues in the CDR3. The V and J ends lost 1 base and 3 bases, in that order; junction bases with no gene match: 9. CDR1 and CDR2 from the germline V gene are SGHNT and YYREEE (reference sequence). The CDR3 coding sequence is TGTGCCAGCAGCTTGACAGGGAGCGGGAGAGTCTACAATGAGCAGTTCTTC. It is translated as CASSLTGSGRVYNEQFF.

The rearrangement joins TRBV7-9 to TRBJ2-1; tentatively, D is TRBD1 (5 bases). Trimming removed 2 bases from V and 0 bases from J, with 14 bases in between. CDR1 is SEHNR, CDR2 FQNEAQ, per germline (reference sequence). There are 17 residues in the CDR3. The CDR3 coding sequence is TGTGCCAGCAGCTTATGGGCAGGGCTGAGCTCCTACAATGAGCAGTTCTTC. Its protein is CASSLWAGLSSYNEQFF.

The CDR3 DNA reads TGTGCCACCAGCAGGACAGGGGGCGGCAATCAGCCCCAGCATTTT. Translation: CATSRTGGGNQPQHF. V and J are TRBV15 and TRBJ1-5, with 10 nucleotides matching TRBD1. Germline V CDR1 and CDR2: LNHNV, YYDKDF (reference sequence). CDR3 length: 15 amino acids. Trimming took 3 bases from V and 2 from J; bases not matched to a gene: 1.

V and J are TRBV28 and TRBJ2-2; TRBD2 agrees at 13 bases. CDR3 length equals 17 residues. In germline, CDR1 is MDHEN, CDR2 SYDVKM. V shed 3 bases, J shed 6 bases, and the junction held 7 bases outside the gene matches. This CDR3 is CASSFPPGTSGAGELFF. The CDR3 bases are TGTGCCAGCAGTTTCCCCCCTGGGACTAGCGGGGCCGGGGAGCTGTTTTTT. The whole variable domain, remainder taken from reference TRBV28 and TRBJ2-2, is DVKVTQSSRYLVKRTGEKVFLECVQDMDHENMFWYRQDPGLGLRLIYFSYDVKMKEKGDIPEGYSVSREKKERFSLILESASTNQTSMYLCASSFPPGTSGAGELFFGEGSRLTVL.

The chain couples TRBV7-9 to TRBJ1-2; 7 bases fit TRBD1. This CDR3 comprises 14 residues. In germline, CDR1 is SEHNR, CDR2 FQNEAQ (reference sequence). Trimming removed 5 bases from V and 7 bases from J; junction bases left unmatched: 10. CDR3 protein: CASSPQGGSSGYTF. The CDR3 DNA is TGTGCCAGCAGCCCTCAGGGGGGGTCTAGTGGCTACACCTTC.